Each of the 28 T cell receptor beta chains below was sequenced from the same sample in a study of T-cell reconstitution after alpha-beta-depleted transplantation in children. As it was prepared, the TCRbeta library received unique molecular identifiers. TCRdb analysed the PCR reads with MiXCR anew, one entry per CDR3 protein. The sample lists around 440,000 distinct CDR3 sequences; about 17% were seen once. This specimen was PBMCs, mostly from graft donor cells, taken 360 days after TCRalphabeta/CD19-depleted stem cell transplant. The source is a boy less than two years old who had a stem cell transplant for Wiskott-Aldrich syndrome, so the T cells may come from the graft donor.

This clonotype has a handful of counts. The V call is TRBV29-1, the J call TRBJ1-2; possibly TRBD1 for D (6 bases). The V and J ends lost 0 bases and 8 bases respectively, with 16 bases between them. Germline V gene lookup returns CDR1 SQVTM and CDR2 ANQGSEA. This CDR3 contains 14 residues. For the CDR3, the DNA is TGCAGCGTTGAAGAGGCACAGGGAGGGAAGGGCTACACCTTC. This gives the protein CSVEEAQGGKGYTF.

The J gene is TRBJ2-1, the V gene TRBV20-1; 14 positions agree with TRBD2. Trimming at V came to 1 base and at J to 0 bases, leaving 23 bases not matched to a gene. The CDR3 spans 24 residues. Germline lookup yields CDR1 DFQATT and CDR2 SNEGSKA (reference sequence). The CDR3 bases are TGCAGTGCTAGAGTGGGGCGAGGGACTAGCGGGAGATTCGTGTCACGGAGCTCCTACAATGAGCAGTTCTTC. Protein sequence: CSARVGRGTSGRFVSRSSYNEQFF.

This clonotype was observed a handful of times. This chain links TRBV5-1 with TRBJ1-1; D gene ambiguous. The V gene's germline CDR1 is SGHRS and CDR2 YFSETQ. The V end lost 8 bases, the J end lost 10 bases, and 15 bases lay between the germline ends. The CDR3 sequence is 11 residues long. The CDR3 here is CASSSPKGAFF. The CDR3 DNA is TGCGCCAGTTCAAGTCCGAAGGGAGCTTTCTTT.

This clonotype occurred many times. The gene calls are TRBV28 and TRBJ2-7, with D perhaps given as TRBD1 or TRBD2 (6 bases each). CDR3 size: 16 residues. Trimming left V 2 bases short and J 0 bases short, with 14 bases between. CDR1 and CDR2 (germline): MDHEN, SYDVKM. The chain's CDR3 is CASSLTRGVNSYEQYF. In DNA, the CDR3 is TGTGCCAGCAGTTTAACGAGGGGGGTTAACTCCTACGAGCAGTACTTC.

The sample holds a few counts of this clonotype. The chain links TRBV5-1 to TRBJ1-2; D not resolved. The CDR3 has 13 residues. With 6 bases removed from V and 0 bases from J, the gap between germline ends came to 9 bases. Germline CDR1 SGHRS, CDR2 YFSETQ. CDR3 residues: CASTGGTNYGYTF. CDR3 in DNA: TGCGCCAGCACCGGCGGTACTAACTATGGCTACACCTTC.

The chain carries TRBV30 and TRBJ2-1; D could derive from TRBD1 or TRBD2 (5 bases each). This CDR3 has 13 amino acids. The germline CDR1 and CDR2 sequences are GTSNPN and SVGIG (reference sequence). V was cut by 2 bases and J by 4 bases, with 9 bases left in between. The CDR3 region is CAWSWGLYNEQFF. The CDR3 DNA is TGTGCCTGGAGTTGGGGGTTATACAATGAGCAGTTCTTC.

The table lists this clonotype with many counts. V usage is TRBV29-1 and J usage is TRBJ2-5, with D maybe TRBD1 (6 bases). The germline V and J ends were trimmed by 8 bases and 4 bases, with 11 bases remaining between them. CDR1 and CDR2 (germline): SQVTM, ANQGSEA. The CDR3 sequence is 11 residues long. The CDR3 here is CSYRVGETQYF. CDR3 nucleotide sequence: TGCAGCTACAGGGTAGGAGAGACCCAGTACTTC. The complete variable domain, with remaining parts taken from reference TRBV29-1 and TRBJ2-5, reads SAVISQKPSRDICQRGTSLTIQCQVDSQVTMMFWYRQQPGQSLTLIATANQGSEATYESGFVIDKFPISRPNLTFSTLTVSNMSPEDSSIYLCSYRVGETQYFGPGTRLLVL.

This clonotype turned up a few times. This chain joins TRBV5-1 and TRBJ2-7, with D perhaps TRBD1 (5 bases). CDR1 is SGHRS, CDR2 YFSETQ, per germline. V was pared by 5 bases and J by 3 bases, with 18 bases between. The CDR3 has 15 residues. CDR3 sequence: CASRSVRDRNYEQYF. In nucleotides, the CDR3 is TGCGCCAGCAGGAGTGTCAGGGATCGAAACTACGAGCAGTACTTC.

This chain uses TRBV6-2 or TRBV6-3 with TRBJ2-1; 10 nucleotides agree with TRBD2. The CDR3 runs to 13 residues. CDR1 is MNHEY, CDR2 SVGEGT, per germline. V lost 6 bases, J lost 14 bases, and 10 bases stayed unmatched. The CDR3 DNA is TGTGCCAGCAGCCGACTAGCGGGCGGGTTTGAGTTCTTC. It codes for CASSRLAGGFEFF.

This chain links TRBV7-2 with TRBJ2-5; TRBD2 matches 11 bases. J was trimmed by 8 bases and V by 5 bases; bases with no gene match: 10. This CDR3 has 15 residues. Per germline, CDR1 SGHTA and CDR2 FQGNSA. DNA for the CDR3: TGTGCCAGCAGCCCTAGCGGGGGGAAAGCTGCTACCCAGTACTTC. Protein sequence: CASSPSGGKAATQYF.

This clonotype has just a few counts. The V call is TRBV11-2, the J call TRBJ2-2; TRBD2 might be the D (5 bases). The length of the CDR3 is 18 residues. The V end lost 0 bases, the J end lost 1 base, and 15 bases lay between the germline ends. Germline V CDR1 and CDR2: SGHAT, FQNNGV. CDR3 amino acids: CASSLEFRELVNTGELFF. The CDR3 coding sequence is TGTGCCAGCAGCTTAGAATTTAGGGAGCTGGTGAACACCGGGGAGCTGTTTTTT. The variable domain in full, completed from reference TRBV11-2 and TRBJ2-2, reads EAGVAQSPRYKIIEKRQSVAFWCNPISGHATLYWYQQILGQGPKLLIQFQNNGVVDDSQLPKDRFSAERLKGVDSTLKIQPAKLEDSAVYLCASSLEFRELVNTGELFFGEGSRLTVL.

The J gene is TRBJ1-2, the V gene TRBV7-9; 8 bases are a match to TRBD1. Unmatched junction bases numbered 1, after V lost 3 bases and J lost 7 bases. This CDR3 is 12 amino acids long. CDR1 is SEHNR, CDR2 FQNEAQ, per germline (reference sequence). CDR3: CASSLTGAGYTF. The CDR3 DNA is TGTGCCAGCAGCTTGACAGGGGCTGGCTACACCTTC.

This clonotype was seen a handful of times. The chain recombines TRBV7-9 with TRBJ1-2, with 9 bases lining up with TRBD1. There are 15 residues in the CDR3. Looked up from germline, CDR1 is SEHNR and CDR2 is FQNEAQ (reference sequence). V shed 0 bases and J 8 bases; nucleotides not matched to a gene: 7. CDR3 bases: TGTGCCAGCAGCTTAGCCCGGACAGGGGACCGGGGCTACACCTTC. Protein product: CASSLARTGDRGYTF.

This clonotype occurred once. CDR3: CASSPLGGPLTYEQYF. In DNA form, the CDR3 reads TGCGCCAGCAGCCCTTTGGGGGGGCCCCTCACCTACGAGCAGTACTTC. This rearrangement joins TRBV5-1 to TRBJ2-7, with a tentative D call TRBD2 (7 bases). The CDR3 contains 16 residues. Germline assignment: CDR1 SGHRS and CDR2 YFSETQ. V lost 4 bases and J 2 bases, leaving 19 bases between the germline ends.

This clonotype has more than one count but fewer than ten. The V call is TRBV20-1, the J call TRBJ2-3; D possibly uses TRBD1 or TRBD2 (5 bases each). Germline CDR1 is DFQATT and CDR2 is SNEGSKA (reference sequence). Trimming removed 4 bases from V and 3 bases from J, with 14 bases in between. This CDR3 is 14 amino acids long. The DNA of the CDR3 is TGCAGTGCTACCCGGGACGGAATAACAGATACGCAGTATTTT. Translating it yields CSATRDGITDTQYF.

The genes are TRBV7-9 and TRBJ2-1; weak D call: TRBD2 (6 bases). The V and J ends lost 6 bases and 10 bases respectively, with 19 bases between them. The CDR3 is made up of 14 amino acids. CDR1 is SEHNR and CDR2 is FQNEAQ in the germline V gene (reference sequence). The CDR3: CASSFREVHQEQFF. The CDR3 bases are TGTGCCAGCAGTTTTAGGGAGGTACACCAAGAGCAGTTCTTC.

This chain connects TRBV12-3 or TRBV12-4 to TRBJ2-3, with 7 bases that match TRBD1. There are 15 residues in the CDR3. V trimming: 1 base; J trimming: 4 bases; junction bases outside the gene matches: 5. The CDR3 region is CASSLGDTGADTQYF. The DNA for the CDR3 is TGTGCCAGCAGTTTAGGGGACACAGGGGCAGATACGCAGTATTTT.

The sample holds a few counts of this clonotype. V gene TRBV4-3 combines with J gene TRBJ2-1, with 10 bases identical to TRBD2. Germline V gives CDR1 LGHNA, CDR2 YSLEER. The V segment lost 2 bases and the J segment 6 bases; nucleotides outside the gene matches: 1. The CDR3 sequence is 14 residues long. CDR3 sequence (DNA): TGCGCCAGCAGCCAACTAGCGGGAGTCAATGAGCAGTTCTTC. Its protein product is CASSQLAGVNEQFF.

The CDR3 DNA reads as TGTGCCAGCAGTTACTACCTAAGGAGGGCCATTCTGAGCTACGAGCAGTACTTC. Its translation is CASSYYLRRAILSYEQYF. The J gene is TRBJ2-7, the V gene TRBV6-2 or TRBV6-3; tentatively, D is TRBD2 (6 bases). The CDR3 length is 18 residues. Trimming took off 1 base at V and 3 bases at J, with 22 bases between the two ends. Germline-derived CDR1 and CDR2 are MNHEY and SVGEGT.

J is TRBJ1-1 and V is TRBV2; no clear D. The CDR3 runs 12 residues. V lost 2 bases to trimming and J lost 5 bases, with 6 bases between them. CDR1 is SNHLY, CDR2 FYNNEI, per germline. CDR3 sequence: CASSEFVTEAFF. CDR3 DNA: TGTGCCAGCAGTGAATTTGTGACTGAAGCTTTCTTT.

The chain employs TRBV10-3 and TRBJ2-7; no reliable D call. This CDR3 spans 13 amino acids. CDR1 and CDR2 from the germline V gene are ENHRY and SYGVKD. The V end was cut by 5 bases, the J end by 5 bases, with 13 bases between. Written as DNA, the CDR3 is TGTGCCATCAGTACCGGGCTGCCGAACGAGCAGTACTTC. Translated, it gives CAISTGLPNEQYF.

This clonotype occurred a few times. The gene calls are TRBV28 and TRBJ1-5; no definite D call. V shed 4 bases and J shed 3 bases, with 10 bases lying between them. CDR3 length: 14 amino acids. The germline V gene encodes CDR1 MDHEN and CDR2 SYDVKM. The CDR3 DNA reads TGTGCCAGCAGTTGGGCCGGAATCAATCAGCCCCAGCATTTT. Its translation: CASSWAGINQPQHF.

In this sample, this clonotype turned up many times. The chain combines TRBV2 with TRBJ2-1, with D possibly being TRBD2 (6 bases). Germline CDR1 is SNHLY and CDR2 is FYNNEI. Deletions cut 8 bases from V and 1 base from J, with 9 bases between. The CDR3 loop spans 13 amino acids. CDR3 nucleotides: TGTGCCAGCCGTGGGGGGTCCTACAATGAGCAGTTCTTC. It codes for CASRGGSYNEQFF.

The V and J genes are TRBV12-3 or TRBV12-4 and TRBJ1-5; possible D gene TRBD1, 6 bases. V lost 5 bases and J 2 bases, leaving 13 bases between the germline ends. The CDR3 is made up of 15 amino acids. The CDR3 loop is CASSPWGHGNQPQHF. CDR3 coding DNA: TGTGCCAGCAGTCCATGGGGGCATGGCAATCAGCCCCAGCATTTT.

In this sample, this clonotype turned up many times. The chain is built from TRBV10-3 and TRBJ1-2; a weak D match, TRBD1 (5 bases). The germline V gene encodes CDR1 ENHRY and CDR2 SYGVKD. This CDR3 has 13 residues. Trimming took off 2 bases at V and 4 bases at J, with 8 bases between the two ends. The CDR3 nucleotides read TGTGCCATCAGTGAGGGGGCCGGCTATGGCTACACCTTC. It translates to CAISEGAGYGYTF.

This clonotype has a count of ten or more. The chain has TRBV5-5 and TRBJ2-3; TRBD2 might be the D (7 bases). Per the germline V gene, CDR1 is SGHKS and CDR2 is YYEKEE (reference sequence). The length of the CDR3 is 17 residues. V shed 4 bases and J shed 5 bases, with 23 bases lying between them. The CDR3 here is CASSLALRGGQRDTQYF. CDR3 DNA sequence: TGTGCCAGCAGCCTAGCTTTGAGGGGGGGCCAGAGAGATACGCAGTATTTT.

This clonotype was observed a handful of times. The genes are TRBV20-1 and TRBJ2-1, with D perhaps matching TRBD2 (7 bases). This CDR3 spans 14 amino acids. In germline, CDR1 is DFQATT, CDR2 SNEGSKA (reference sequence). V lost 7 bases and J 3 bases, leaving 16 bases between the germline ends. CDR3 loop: CSVGGAGFYNEQFF. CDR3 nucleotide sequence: TGCAGTGTTGGGGGGGCAGGGTTCTACAATGAGCAGTTCTTC.

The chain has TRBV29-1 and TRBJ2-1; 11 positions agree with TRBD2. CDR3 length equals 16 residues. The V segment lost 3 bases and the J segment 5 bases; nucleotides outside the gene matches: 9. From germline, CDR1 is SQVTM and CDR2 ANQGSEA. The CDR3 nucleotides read TGCAGCGTTGAGGGCTTAGCGGGAGGGTCCGACAATGAGCAGTTCTTC. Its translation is CSVEGLAGGSDNEQFF.